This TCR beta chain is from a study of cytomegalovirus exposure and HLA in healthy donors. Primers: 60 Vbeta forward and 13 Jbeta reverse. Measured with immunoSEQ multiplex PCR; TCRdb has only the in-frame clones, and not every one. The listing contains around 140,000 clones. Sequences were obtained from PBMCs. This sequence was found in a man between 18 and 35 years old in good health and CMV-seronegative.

The CDR3: CASSLFIQGNSPLHF. The CDR3 DNA reads as TGCGCCAGCAGCTTGTTTATCCAGGGTAATTCACCCCTCCACTTT. The gene calls are TRBV5-1 and TRBJ1-6; D perhaps matches TRBD1 (5 bases). The CDR3 sequence is 15 residues long. Trimming took 1 base from V and 6 from J, leaving 11 bases between them. Per germline, CDR1 SGHRS and CDR2 YFSETQ.